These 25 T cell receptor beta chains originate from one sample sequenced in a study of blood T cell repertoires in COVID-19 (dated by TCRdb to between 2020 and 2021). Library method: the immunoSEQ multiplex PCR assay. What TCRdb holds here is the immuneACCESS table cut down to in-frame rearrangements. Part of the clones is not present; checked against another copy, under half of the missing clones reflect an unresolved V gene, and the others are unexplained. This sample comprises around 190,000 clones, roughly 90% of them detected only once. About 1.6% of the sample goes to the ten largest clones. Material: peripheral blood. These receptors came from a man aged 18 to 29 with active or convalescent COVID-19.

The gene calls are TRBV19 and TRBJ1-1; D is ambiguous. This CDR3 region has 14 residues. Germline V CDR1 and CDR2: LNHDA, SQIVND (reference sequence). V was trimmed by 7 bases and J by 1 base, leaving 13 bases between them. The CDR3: CASITQSPNTEAFF. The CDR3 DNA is TGTGCCAGTATTACACAGTCTCCGAACACTGAAGCTTTCTTT.

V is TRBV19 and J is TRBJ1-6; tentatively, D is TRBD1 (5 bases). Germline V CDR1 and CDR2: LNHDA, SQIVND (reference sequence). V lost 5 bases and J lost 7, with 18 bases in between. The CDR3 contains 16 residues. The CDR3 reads CASSPRAVRLNSPLHF. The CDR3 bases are TGTGCCAGTAGTCCCAGGGCAGTACGTCTAAATTCACCCCTCCACTTT.

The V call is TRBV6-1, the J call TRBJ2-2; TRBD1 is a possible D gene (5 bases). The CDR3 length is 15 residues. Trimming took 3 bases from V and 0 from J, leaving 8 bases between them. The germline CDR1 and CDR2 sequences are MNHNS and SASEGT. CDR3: CASSETDSNTGELFF. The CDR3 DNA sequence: TGTGCCAGCAGTGAGACAGATTCGAACACCGGGGAGCTGTTTTTT.

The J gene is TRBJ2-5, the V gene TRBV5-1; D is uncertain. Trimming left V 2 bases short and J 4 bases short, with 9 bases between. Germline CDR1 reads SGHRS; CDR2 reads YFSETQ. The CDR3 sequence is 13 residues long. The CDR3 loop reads CASSFSARETQYF. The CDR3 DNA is TGCGCCAGCAGCTTTTCCGCGAGAGAGACCCAGTACTTC.

This chain's CDR3 is CASSRSNRAGNTIYF. As DNA, the CDR3 is TGTGCCAGCAGCCGATCCAACAGGGCTGGAAACACCATATATTTT. The rearrangement uses TRBV6-5 and TRBJ1-3; D might be TRBD1 (6 bases). V lost 6 bases to trimming and J lost 2 bases, with 14 bases between them. Germline V gene lookup returns CDR1 MNHEY and CDR2 SVGAGI. The length of the CDR3 is 15 residues.

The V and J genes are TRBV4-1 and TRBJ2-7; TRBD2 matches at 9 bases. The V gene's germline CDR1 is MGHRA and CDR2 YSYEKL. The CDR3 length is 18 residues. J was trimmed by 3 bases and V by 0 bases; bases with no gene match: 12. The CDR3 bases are TGCGCCAGCAGCCAAGATCTAATCGGGGGGACTAGCAGCTACGAGCAGTACTTC. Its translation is CASSQDLIGGTSSYEQYF.

In DNA form, the CDR3 reads TGTGCCAGCAGCTACTATGGGGGGGCTAGCACAGATACGCAGTATTTT. This sequence encodes CASSYYGGASTDTQYF. The chain uses TRBV5-6 and TRBJ2-3, with D possibly matching TRBD2 (7 bases). Per the germline V gene, CDR1 is SGHDT and CDR2 is YYEEEE. V dropped 3 bases and J dropped 0 bases, with 14 bases sitting between them. The CDR3 contains 16 residues. Full variable domain (rest looked up from reference TRBV5-6 and TRBJ2-3): DAGVTQSPTHLIKTRGQQVTLRCSPKSGHDTVSWYQQALGQGPQFIFQYYEEEERQRGNFPDRFSGHQFPNYSSELNVNALLLGDSALYLCASSYYGGASTDTQYFGPGTRLTVL.

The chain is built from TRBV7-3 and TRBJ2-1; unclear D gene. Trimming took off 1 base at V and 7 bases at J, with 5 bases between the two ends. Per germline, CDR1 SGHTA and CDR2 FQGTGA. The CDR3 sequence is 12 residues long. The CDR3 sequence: CASSLNLNEQFF. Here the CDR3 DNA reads TGTGCCAGCAGCTTAAATCTGAATGAGCAGTTCTTC.

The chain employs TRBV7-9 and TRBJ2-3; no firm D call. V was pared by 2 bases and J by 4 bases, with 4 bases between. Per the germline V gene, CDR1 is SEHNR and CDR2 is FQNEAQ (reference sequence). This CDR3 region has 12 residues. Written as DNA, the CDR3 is TGTGCCAGCAGCTTAATAGCAGATACGCAGTATTTT. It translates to CASSLIADTQYF.

The CDR3 nucleotides are TGCGCCAGCAGCTTCACCCACAGCACCATGAACACTGAAGCTTTCTTT. Its protein is CASSFTHSTMNTEAFF. The rearrangement joins TRBV5-1 to TRBJ1-1; D is unclear. The V end lost 2 bases, the J end lost 0 bases, and 14 bases lay between the germline ends. Germline lookup yields CDR1 SGHRS and CDR2 YFSETQ. The CDR3 consists of 16 residues.

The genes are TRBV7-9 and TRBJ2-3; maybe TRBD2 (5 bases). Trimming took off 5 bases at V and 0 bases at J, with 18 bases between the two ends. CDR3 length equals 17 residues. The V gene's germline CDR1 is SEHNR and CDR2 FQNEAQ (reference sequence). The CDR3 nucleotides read TGTGCCAGCAGCGTGGGCCAAGGAGGAGAGAGCACAGATACGCAGTATTTT. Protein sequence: CASSVGQGGESTDTQYF.

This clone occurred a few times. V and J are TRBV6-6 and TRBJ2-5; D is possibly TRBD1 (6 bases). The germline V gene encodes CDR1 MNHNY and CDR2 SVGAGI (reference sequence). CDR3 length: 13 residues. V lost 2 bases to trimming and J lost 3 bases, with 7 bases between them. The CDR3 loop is CASSYTGKETQYF. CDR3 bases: TGTGCCAGCAGTTACACAGGGAAAGAGACCCAGTACTTC.

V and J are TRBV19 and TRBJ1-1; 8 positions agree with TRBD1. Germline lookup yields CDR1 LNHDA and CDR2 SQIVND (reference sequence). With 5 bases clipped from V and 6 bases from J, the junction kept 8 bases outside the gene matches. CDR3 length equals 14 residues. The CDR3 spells CASSVSGGWAEAFF. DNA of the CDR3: TGTGCCAGTAGTGTTTCAGGGGGCTGGGCTGAAGCTTTCTTT.

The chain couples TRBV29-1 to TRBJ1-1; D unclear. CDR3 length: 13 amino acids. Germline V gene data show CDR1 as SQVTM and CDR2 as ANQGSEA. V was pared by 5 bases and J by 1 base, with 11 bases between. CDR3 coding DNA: TGCAGCGTTACGGGTTCCTCGAACACTGAAGCTTTCTTT. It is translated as CSVTGSSNTEAFF.

The CDR3 loop reads CASSQPTTALGTEAFF. The DNA for the CDR3 is TGTGCCAGCAGCCAACCCACGACAGCCTTGGGCACTGAAGCTTTCTTT. V usage is TRBV4-2 and J usage is TRBJ1-1; a possible D gene is TRBD1 (5 bases). V was trimmed by 2 bases and J by 4 bases, leaving 17 bases between them. Germline V lookup: CDR1 LGHNA, CDR2 YNFKEQ. This CDR3 contains 16 residues.

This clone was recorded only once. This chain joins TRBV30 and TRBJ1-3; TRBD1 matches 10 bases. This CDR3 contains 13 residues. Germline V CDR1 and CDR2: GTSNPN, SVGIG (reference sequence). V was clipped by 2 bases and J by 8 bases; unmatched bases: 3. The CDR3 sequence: CAWSRTGGYTIYF. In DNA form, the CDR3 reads TGTGCCTGGAGTCGGACAGGGGGTTACACCATATATTTT.

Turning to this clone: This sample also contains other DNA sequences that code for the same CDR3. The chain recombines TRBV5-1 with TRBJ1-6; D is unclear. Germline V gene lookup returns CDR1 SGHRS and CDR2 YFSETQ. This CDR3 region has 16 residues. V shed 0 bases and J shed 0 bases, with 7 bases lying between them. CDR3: CASSLAGSSYNSPLHF. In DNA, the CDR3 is TGCGCCAGCAGCTTGGCGGGGAGCTCCTATAATTCACCCCTCCACTTT.

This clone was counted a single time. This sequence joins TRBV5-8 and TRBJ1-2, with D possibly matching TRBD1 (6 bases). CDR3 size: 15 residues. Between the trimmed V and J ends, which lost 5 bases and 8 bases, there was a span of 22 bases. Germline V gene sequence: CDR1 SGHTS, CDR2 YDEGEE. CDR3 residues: CASRSGTFNSGGYTF. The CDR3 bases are TGTGCCAGCAGATCCGGGACATTCAATTCGGGAGGCTACACCTTC.

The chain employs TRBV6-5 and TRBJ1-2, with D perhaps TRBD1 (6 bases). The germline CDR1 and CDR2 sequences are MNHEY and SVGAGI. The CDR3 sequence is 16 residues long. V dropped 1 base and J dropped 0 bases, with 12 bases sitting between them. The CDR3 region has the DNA TGTGCCAGCAGTTACTTCGGGGACACGGCTAACTATGGCTACACCTTC. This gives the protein CASSYFGDTANYGYTF.

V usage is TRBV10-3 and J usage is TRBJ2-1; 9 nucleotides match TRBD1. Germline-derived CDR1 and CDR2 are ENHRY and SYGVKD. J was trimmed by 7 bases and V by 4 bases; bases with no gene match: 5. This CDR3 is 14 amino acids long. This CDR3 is CAISGDRDLNEQFF. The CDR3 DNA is TGTGCCATCAGTGGGGACAGGGACCTAAATGAGCAGTTCTTC.

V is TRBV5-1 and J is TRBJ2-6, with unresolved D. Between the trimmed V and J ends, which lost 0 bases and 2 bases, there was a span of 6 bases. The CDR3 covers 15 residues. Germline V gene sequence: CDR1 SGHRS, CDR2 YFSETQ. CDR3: CASSLEATGANVLTF. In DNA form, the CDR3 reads TGCGCCAGCAGCTTGGAAGCGACTGGGGCCAACGTCCTGACTTTC.

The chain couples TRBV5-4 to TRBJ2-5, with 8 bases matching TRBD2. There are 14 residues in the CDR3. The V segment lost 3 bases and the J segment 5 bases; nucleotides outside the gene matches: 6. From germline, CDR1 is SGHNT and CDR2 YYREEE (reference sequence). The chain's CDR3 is CASSSLAGGETQYF. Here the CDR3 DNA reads TGTGCCAGCAGCTCCCTAGCGGGCGGGGAGACCCAGTACTTC.

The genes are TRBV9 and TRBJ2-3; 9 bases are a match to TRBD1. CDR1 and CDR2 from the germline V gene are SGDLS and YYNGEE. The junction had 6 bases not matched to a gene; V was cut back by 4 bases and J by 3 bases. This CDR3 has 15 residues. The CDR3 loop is CASSKGQGSTDTQYF. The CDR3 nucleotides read TGTGCCAGCAGCAAAGGACAGGGGTCGACAGATACGCAGTATTTT. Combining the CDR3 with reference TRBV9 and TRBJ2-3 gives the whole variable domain DSGVTQTPKHLITATGQRVTLRCSPRSGDLSVYWYQQSLDQGLQFLIQYYNGEERAKGNILERFSAQQFPDLHSELNLSSLELGDSALYFCASSKGQGSTDTQYFGPGTRLTVL.

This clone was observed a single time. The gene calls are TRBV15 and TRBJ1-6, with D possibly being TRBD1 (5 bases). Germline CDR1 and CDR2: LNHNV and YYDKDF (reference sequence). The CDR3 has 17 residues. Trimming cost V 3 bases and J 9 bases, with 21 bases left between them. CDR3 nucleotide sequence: TGTGCCACCAGCAGGACCCGAGCCGGGGGGAAAGGTTCACCCCTCCACTTT. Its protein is CATSRTRAGGKGSPLHF.

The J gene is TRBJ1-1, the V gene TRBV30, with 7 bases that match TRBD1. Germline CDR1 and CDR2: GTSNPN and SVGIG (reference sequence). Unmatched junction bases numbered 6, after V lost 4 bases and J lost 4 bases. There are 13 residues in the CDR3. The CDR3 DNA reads TGTGCCTGGACGACAGGGAGGATCACTGAAGCTTTCTTT. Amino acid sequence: CAWTTGRITEAFF.